What follows are 18 T cell receptor beta chains derived from one specimen sequenced in a study of blood T cell repertoires in COVID-19. Repertoires were generated with immunoSEQ multiplex PCR, while TCRdb's copy carries only in-frame clones and drops some. The sample yields approximately 280,000 clones, about 83% seen once. The source material was PBMCs or T cells enriched from blood (not recorded which). All receptors derive from a woman between 35 and 50 years old who had recovered from COVID-19.

The rearrangement links TRBV5-1 to TRBJ2-7, with TRBD2 as a possible D gene (6 bases). The CDR3 length is 16 residues. The V and J ends lost 4 bases and 1 base respectively, with 18 bases between them. The germline CDR1 and CDR2 sequences are SGHRS and YFSETQ. Here the CDR3 reads CASSHGPGTLSYEQYF. In DNA, the CDR3 is TGCGCCAGCAGCCACGGCCCCGGGACTTTGTCCTACGAGCAGTACTTC.

V gene TRBV18 combines with J gene TRBJ1-2; the match to TRBD1 covers 7 bases. In germline, CDR1 is KGHSH, CDR2 LQKENI. Trimming removed 3 bases from V and 7 bases from J; junction bases left unmatched: 11. CDR3 length: 15 amino acids. The CDR3 loop reads CASSPPGTAPSGYTF. The CDR3 bases are TGTGCCAGCTCACCCCCCGGGACAGCTCCAAGTGGCTACACCTTC.

The rearrangement links TRBV14 to TRBJ2-4; D perhaps matches TRBD2 (6 bases). Trimming pared 0 bases from V and 0 bases from J, leaving 9 bases between. CDR3 length equals 16 residues. CDR1 is SGHDN, CDR2 FVKESK, per germline. As DNA, the CDR3 is TGTGCCAGCAGCCAAGAGGTGGGGGGAGCCAAAAACATTCAGTACTTC. It is translated as CASSQEVGGAKNIQYF.

The chain couples TRBV19 to TRBJ1-5; 8 bases align to TRBD1. CDR1 LNHDA and CDR2 SQIVND come from the germline V gene (reference sequence). V dropped 3 bases and J dropped 2; count of bases not matched to a gene: 9. The CDR3 has 17 amino acids. CDR3 bases: TGTGCCAGTAGTATTCCACCGGACAGGGCCGGCAATCAGCCCCAGCATTTT. This gives the protein CASSIPPDRAGNQPQHF.

This chain links TRBV28 with TRBJ1-1; possible D gene TRBD1, 5 bases. The V gene lost 6 bases and the J gene lost 4 bases, with 21 bases spanning the gap. Germline CDR1 MDHEN, CDR2 SYDVKM. The CDR3 loop spans 16 amino acids. This chain's CDR3 is CASRPEGLLEGTEAFF. CDR3 nucleotides: TGTGCCAGCAGGCCAGAGGGGCTATTGGAGGGCACTGAAGCTTTCTTT.

In its sample, this clone was seen a few times. CDR3 residues: CASSVGTGHEQFF. The CDR3 bases are TGTGCCAGCAGCGTAGGGACAGGCCATGAGCAGTTCTTC. The chain employs TRBV9 and TRBJ2-1; 7 nucleotides line up with TRBD1. V trimming: 0 bases; J trimming: 8 bases; junction bases outside the gene matches: 2. The germline CDR1 and CDR2 sequences are SGDLS and YYNGEE. The CDR3 has 13 amino acids. The full variable domain, its missing parts supplied by reference TRBV9 and TRBJ2-1, is DSGVTQTPKHLITATGQRVTLRCSPRSGDLSVYWYQQSLDQGLQFLIQYYNGEERAKGNILERFSAQQFPDLHSELNLSSLELGDSALYFCASSVGTGHEQFFGPGTRLTVL.

The chain links TRBV15 to TRBJ2-3; D might be TRBD1 (5 bases). The germline V and J ends were trimmed by 1 base and 2 bases, with 10 bases remaining between them. The CDR3 sequence is 15 residues long. Germline-derived CDR1 and CDR2 are LNHNV and YYDKDF (reference sequence). The DNA for the CDR3 is TGTGCCACCAGCAGAGTCCAGGGTACCACAGATACGCAGTATTTT. This sequence encodes CATSRVQGTTDTQYF.

The chain carries TRBV30 and TRBJ1-4; D is possibly TRBD1 (5 bases). Trimming shortened V by 4 bases and J by 10 bases, and 10 bases separated the two germline ends. Germline-derived CDR1 and CDR2 are GTSNPN and SVGIG (reference sequence). This CDR3 is built from 11 residues. CDR3 loop: CAWTLGGKLFF. Here the CDR3 DNA reads TGTGCCTGGACCTTGGGGGGAAAACTGTTTTTT.

The rearrangement uses TRBV5-4 and TRBJ2-1, with D tentatively TRBD1 (6 bases). The CDR3 extends over 16 amino acids. Germline-derived CDR1 and CDR2 are SGHNT and YYREEE (reference sequence). V lost 1 base and J lost 0, with 11 bases in between. The CDR3, as DNA: TGTGCCAGCAGCTTGACAGGGTTGGGCTCCTACAATGAGCAGTTCTTC. Translation: CASSLTGLGSYNEQFF. The complete variable domain, with remaining parts taken from reference TRBV5-4 and TRBJ2-1, reads ETGVTQSPTHLIKTRGQQVTLRCSSQSGHNTVSWYQQALGQGPQFIFQYYREEENGRGNFPPRFSGLQFPNYSSELNVNALELDDSALYLCASSLTGLGSYNEQFFGPGTRLTVL.

V gene TRBV6-5 combines with J gene TRBJ2-5; 8 bases match TRBD2. Germline values: CDR1 MNHEY, CDR2 SVGAGI. Losses at the gene ends were 6 bases for V and 5 bases for J; bases not matched to a gene: 11. This CDR3 contains 15 residues. CDR3 loop: CASSRGISGDETQYF. The CDR3 DNA reads as TGTGCCAGCAGCAGAGGGATTAGCGGGGATGAGACCCAGTACTTC.

This chain uses TRBV9 with TRBJ2-3; 8 positions match TRBD1. The CDR3 extends over 17 amino acids. Trimming removed 1 base from V and 5 bases from J; junction bases left unmatched: 12. The germline gives CDR1 SGDLS, CDR2 YYNGEE. The CDR3: CASSVKDQGAFGDTQYF. In DNA, the CDR3 is TGTGCCAGCAGCGTAAAAGACCAGGGGGCTTTTGGAGATACGCAGTATTTT. Drawing the rest from reference TRBV9 and TRBJ2-3, the complete variable domain is DSGVTQTPKHLITATGQRVTLRCSPRSGDLSVYWYQQSLDQGLQFLIQYYNGEERAKGNILERFSAQQFPDLHSELNLSSLELGDSALYFCASSVKDQGAFGDTQYFGPGTRLTVL.

The chain has TRBV11-2 and TRBJ2-7; D gene unclear. V lost 2 bases to trimming and J lost 3 bases, with 8 bases between them. The CDR3 extends over 13 amino acids. Germline-derived CDR1 and CDR2 are SGHAT and FQNNGV. Written as DNA, the CDR3 is TGTGCCAGCAGCTTAAACGGGTTCTACGAGCAGTACTTC. It translates to CASSLNGFYEQYF.

The gene calls are TRBV28 and TRBJ2-2; D is possibly TRBD2 (7 bases). Germline assignment: CDR1 MDHEN and CDR2 SYDVKM. V was pared by 7 bases and J by 8 bases, with 20 bases between. This CDR3 spans 15 amino acids. The CDR3 nucleotides are TGTGCCAGCACCCCGGGGGGCGGGACGTATGGGGAGCTGTTTTTT. Protein product: CASTPGGGTYGELFF.

The rearrangement uses TRBV29-1 and TRBJ2-2, with TRBD1 as a possible D gene (6 bases). Per the germline V gene, CDR1 is SQVTM and CDR2 is ANQGSEA. V shed 4 bases and J shed 3 bases, with 9 bases lying between them. The length of the CDR3 is 13 residues. In nucleotides, the CDR3 is TGCAGCGTTGTGGCAGGGGACACCGGGGAGCTGTTTTTT. This translates into CSVVAGDTGELFF.

The V call is TRBV3-1 (or the pseudogene TRBV3-2), the J call TRBJ1-4; the D is unclear. Germline CDR1 LGHDT, CDR2 YNNKEL (reference sequence). This CDR3 has 17 amino acids. The V gene lost 2 bases and the J gene lost 2 bases, with 15 bases spanning the gap. CDR3 nucleotides: TGTGCCAGCAGCCAACCCGGAGAGGGTCTGACTAATGAAAAACTGTTTTTT. Translating gives CASSQPGEGLTNEKLFF.

This clone showed up just once. J is TRBJ2-1 and V is TRBV27, with TRBD1 as a possible D gene (6 bases). The germline V gene encodes CDR1 MNHEY and CDR2 SMNVEV (reference sequence). V lost 10 bases, J lost 4 bases, and 14 bases lay in between. The CDR3 is 13 amino acids. The CDR3 DNA reads TGTGCCACCAAAGGGACATTTTACAATGAGCAGTTCTTC. Translated, it gives CATKGTFYNEQFF.

The chain employs TRBV19 and TRBJ2-5; D is unclear. The germline gives CDR1 LNHDA, CDR2 SQIVND (reference sequence). The length of the CDR3 is 14 residues. Trimming took 3 bases from V and 0 from J, leaving 8 bases between them. The CDR3, as DNA: TGTGCCAGTAGTATCACGGAGAACCAAGAGACCCAGTACTTC. Its translation: CASSITENQETQYF.

The chain carries TRBV9 and TRBJ2-1, with TRBD2 matching 9 bases. CDR1 is SGDLS and CDR2 is YYNGEE in the germline V gene. With 0 bases clipped from V and 0 bases from J, the junction kept 13 bases outside the gene matches. The CDR3 spans 20 residues. The CDR3 DNA reads as TGTGCCAGCAGCGTAGGGGGTCGGACTAGCGATGAGTTCTCCTACAATGAGCAGTTCTTC. Its translation is CASSVGGRTSDEFSYNEQFF.